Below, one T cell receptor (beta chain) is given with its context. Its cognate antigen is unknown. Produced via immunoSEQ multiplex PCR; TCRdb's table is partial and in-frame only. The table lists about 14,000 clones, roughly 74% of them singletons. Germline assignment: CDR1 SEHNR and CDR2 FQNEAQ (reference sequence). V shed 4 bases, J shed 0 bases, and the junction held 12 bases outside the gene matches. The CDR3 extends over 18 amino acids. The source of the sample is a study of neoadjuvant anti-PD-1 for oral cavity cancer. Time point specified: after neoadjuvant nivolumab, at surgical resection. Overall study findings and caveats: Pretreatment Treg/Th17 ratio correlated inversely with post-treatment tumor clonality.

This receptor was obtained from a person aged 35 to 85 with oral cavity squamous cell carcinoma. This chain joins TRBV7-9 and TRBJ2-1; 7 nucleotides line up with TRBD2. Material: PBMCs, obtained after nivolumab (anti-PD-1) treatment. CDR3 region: CASSSRYGRTGSYNEQFF. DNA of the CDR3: TGTGCCAGCAGCTCCCGATACGGGAGGACGGGCTCCTACAATGAGCAGTTCTTC.